Listed below are T cell receptor beta chains from one sample, sequenced in a study of shared clonotypes between healthy human individuals. The assay was immunoSEQ multiplex PCR, and TCRdb's table has in-frame clones only and misses some. The table records 2 million or so clones, 85% to 95% of them present only once. The sequenced sample consisted of naive CD4+ T cells sorted from blood. All receptors derive from a man between 18 and 35 years old in good health. Both conserved end residues are trimmed from each CDR3. Clone size appears in some rows only: once, few, many, or a class for an expanded clone.

TRBJ1-5,TRBV6-1,.,AILDRTTNQPQH
TRBJ1-5,TRBV5-6,.,ASRRLSVNQPQH
TRBJ1-1,TRBV18,.,ASSRQNTEAF
TRBJ2-5,TRBV5-1,.,ASSLALSLETQY
TRBJ2-1,TRBV28,.,ASSYTNTRGQGLTDNEQF
TRBJ1-6,TRBV4-1,.,ASSQAGFRTYGANSPLH
TRBJ1-5,TRBV18,.,ASSPTRAIQPQH
TRBJ1-2,TRBV19,.,ASSPTGTYYGYT
TRBJ1-5,TRBV19,.,ASSISGGGNQPQH
TRBJ1-6,TRBV9,.,ASSVQDGSNSPLH
TRBJ2-2,TRBV6-1,.,ASSRSEMPGELF
TRBJ2-5,TRBV2,.,ASGPGARETQY
TRBJ1-4,TRBV18,.,ASSPPGGPTNEKLF
TRBJ1-2,TRBV19,few,ASRKQDRYGYT
TRBJ2-5,TRBV19,.,ASSVAGSQETQY
TRBJ1-1,TRBV5-1,.,ASSVRGPNTEAF
TRBJ1-1,TRBV14,.,ASSQVGGGGRAF
TRBJ2-7,TRBV5-1,.,ASRSEPSSSYEQY
TRBJ2-2,TRBV10-2,.,ASSAPNTGELF
TRBJ1-3,TRBV6-6,.,ASSPGISGNTIY
TRBJ2-7,TRBV27,.,ASSSGLAGPRNEQY
TRBJ1-2,TRBV6-5,.,ASSFGQTGYT
TRBJ2-5,TRBV5-4,.,ASSFGQASSQETQY
TRBJ1-6,TRBV7-2,.,ASSLVSRSSYNSPLH
TRBJ1-3,TRBV5-1,.,ASSASTASGNTIY
TRBJ1-2,TRBV2,.,ASEPGGSAHYGYT
TRBJ1-5,TRBV5-5,.,ASSLEDFDTSSNQPQH
TRBJ2-7,TRBV7-2,.,ASSLYVGEQY
TRBJ2-5,TRBV25-1,.,ASLPPGGETQY
TRBJ2-2,TRBV30,.,ACPGTPNTGELF
TRBJ1-2,TRBV5-4,.,ASSLGQGQGGYT
TRBJ1-5,TRBV10-3,.,ASQQGRGQPQH
TRBJ1-3,TRBV30,.,AWSEIPRSGNTIY
TRBJ2-1,TRBV29-1,.,SVEVRTSGYNEQF
TRBJ2-1,TRBV30,.,AWSDPSRTSYNEQF
TRBJ1-4,TRBV7-9,.,ASSPGTPRREKLF
TRBJ2-1,TRBV30,.,AWSGRESSYNEQF
TRBJ2-3,TRBV18,.,ASSPTGLGTDTQY
TRBJ2-1,TRBV9,.,ASSVASGTYNEQF
TRBJ2-5,TRBV6-5,.,ASSYNQGPETQY
TRBJ2-7,TRBV28,few,ASSLTGLSSYEQY
TRBJ2-5,TRBV5-4,.,ASSFPDRDGETQY
TRBJ2-7,TRBV5-1,.,ASSQGLADGEQY
TRBJ2-5,TRBV5-1,.,ASSSGSQETQY
TRBJ2-7,TRBV19,.,ASSTTGFWSSYEQY
TRBJ1-1,TRBV18,once,ASSHSRELTEAF
TRBJ2-5,TRBV5-1,once,ASSQRGTSGQETQY
TRBJ2-1,TRBV6-5,.,ASSGLAAYNEQF
TRBJ2-1,TRBV27,.,ASRLYVGIPEQF
TRBJ1-5,TRBV6-4,.,ASRPQGNSNQPQH
TRBJ1-2,TRBV29-1,.,SVLPQPGPNYGYT